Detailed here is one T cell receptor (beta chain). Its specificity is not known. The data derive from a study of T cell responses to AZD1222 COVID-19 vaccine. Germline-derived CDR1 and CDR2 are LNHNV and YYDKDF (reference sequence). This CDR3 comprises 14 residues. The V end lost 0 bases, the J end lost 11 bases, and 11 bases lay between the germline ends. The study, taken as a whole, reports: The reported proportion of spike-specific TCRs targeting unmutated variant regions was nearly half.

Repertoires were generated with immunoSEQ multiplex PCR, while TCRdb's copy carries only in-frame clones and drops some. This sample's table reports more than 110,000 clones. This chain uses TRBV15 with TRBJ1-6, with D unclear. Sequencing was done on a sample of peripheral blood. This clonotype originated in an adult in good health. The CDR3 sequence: CATSRDGDGAPLHF. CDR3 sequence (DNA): TGTGCCACCAGCAGAGATGGAGACGGAGCACCCCTCCACTTT.